This T cell receptor (beta chain) was recorded in a study of T-cell reconstitution after alpha-beta-depleted transplantation in children. Whole-study results and caveats: About two months after transplant, alpha-beta T cells reportedly came from several hundred expanded graft clones. A year post-transplant, T-cell counts and diversity derived mostly from newly produced T cells. The study traced high day-60 TCRbeta diversity in some patients to surviving recipient T cells and thymic progenitors.

Of note for this clonotype: Its cognate antigen is unknown.

This CDR3 has 13 residues. Looked up from germline, CDR1 is SQVTM and CDR2 is ANQGSEA. The V end lost 6 bases, the J end lost 9 bases, and 18 bases lay between the germline ends. During its preparation, the TCRbeta library received unique molecular identifiers. TCRdb independently ran MiXCR on the PCR reads; one entry per CDR3 protein. The table lists more than 400,000 distinct CDR3 sequences, 11% of them singletons. This receptor was obtained from a female patient younger than 10 who had a stem cell transplant for aplastic anemia, so the T cells may come from the graft donor. This sequence joins TRBV29-1 and TRBJ1-3, with D maybe TRBD1 (6 bases). The sample in question was PBMCs, mostly from graft donor cells, obtained 180 days after TCRalphabeta/CD19-depleted stem cell transplant. The DNA of the CDR3 is TGCAGCGTCCGGACAGTTCACGGGGGCACCATATATTTT. This sequence encodes CSVRTVHGGTIYF.